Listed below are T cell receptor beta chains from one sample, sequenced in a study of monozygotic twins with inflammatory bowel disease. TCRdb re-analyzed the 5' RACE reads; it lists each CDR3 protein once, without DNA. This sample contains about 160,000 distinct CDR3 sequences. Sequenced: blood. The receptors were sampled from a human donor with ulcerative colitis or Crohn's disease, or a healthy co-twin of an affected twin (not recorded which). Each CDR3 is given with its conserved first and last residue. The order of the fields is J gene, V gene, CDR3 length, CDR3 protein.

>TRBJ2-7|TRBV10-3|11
CAISEQYEQYF
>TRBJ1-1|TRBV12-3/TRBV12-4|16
CASSLRSAGLNTEAFF
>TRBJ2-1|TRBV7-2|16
CASSLELGTGYNEQFF
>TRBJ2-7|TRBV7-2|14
CASSFSGRTYEQYF
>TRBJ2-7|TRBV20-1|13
CSASGAGGFEQYF
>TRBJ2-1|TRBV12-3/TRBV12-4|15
CASSPTSGLYNEQFF
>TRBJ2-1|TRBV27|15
CASSPGTFAYNEQFF
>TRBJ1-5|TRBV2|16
CASSDPMDRSNQPQHF
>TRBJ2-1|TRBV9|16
CASSIEVREGYNEQFF
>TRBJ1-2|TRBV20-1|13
CSARGARNYGYTF
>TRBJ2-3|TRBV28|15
CASSQPGLDGDTQYF